This is a list of T cell receptor beta chains from one sample in a study of blood T cell repertoires in COVID-19. Data came from immunoSEQ multiplex PCR; TCRdb stores just in-frame clones and leaves some out. The sample has 55,000 to 75,000 clones, 80% to 85% seen once; the top ten hold 15% to 20%. The sequencing input was peripheral blood. The receptors were sampled from a man aged 60-69 years with COVID-19, enrolled during active disease. Each CDR3 is given with its conserved first and last residue. The D gene is left open where the match is weak.

d_call	v_call	j_call	cdr3_nt	cdr3_aa
NA	TRBV29-1	TRBJ2-7	TGCAGCGTTGAGCCGACAGGACCGGGAAGTCGCTCCTACGAGCAGTACTTC	CSVEPTGPGSRSYEQYF
NA	TRBV5-1	TRBJ1-1	TGCGCCAGCAGCACCGGACAGACTTCCGGGCGTACCGAAGCTTTCTTT	CASSTGQTSGRTEAFF
TRBD1	TRBV7-3	TRBJ1-5	TGTGCCAGCAGCCCCCGAGACAGGGGGCATCAGCCCCAGCATTTT	CASSPRDRGHQPQHF
TRBD2	TRBV5-1	TRBJ2-2	TGCGCCAGCAGCTTTGTGGTTCGGACTAGCGGTATCACCGGGGAGCTGTTTTTT	CASSFVVRTSGITGELFF
TRBD2	TRBV24-1	TRBJ2-3	TGTGCCACCAGTGACCTACTAGCGGGGGGAGGAGATACGCAGTATTTT	CATSDLLAGGGDTQYF
TRBD2	TRBV10-1	TRBJ2-1	TGCGCCAGCAGTGGACCGGGACTAGCGGGAAGCGGTAATGAGCAGTTCTTC	CASSGPGLAGSGNEQFF
NA	TRBV5-4	TRBJ1-1	TGTGCCAGCAGCTCCGGGACACAGAACACTGAAGCTTTCTTT	CASSSGTQNTEAFF
TRBD2	TRBV7-9	TRBJ2-1	TGTGCCAGCAGCTTACTAGCGGGGGGACCTAGCTCCTACAATGAGCAGTTCTTC	CASSLLAGGPSSYNEQFF
TRBD1	TRBV5-1	TRBJ1-1	TGCGCCAGCAGCTCCCCGAGACAGGGATATGTCACTGAAGCTTTCTTT	CASSSPRQGYVTEAFF
NA	TRBV7-9	TRBJ1-5	TGTGCCAGCAGCTCTGATCGGGGAGATCAGCCCCAGCATTTT	CASSSDRGDQPQHF